This TCR beta chain comes out of a study of shared clonotypes between healthy human individuals. Study observations and caveats: Sharing across a handful of donors was seen in about 5% of naive CD4 clonotypes.

Libraries were prepared by immunoSEQ multiplex PCR; TCRdb keeps only in-frame clonotypes and omits some of them. The sample records about 2.2 million clones, around 93% being singletons. This clone showed up just once. Antigen unknown. Naive CD8 isolation took CD45RO-negative cells positively selected for CCR7 and excluded terminally differentiated effector memory CD45RA+ cells. From germline, CDR1 is LNHNV and CDR2 YYDKDF (reference sequence). The CDR3 runs to 16 residues. J gave up 7 bases and V 5 bases, and 17 bases lay outside the gene matches. This receptor was taken from a young man in good health. Some clones in this sample may be carry-over from other donors' samples. Specimen: naive CD8+ T cells from PBMCs. The rearrangement joins TRBV15 to TRBJ2-7; 7 bases fit TRBD2. The CDR3 protein is CATSSWREIPTWEQYF. In nucleotides, the CDR3 is TGTGCCACCAGCTCCTGGCGGGAGATACCTACATGGGAGCAGTACTTC.